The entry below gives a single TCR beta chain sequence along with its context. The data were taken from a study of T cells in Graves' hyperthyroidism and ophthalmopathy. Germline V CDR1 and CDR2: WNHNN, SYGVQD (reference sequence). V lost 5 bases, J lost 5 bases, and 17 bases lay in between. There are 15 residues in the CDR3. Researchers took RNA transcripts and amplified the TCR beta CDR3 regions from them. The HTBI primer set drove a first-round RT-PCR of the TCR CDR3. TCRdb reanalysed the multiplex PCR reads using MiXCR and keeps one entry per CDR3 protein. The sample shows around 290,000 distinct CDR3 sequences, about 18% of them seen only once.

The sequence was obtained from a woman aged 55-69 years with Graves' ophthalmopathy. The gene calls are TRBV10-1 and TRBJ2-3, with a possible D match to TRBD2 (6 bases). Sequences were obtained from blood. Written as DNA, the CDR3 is TGCGCCAGCAGTTCTCGGCGGGGATCGGGAGATACGCAGTATTTT. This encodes CASSSRRGSGDTQYF.